This T cell receptor (beta chain) comes out of a study of T cells in Graves' hyperthyroidism and ophthalmopathy. This clonotype occurred many times. Germline V lookup: CDR1 SGHTA, CDR2 FQGNSA. The germline V and J ends were trimmed by 5 bases and 0 bases, with 10 bases remaining between them. The CDR3 sequence is 15 residues long. RNA transcripts yielded amplified TCR beta CDR3 regions. First-round RT-PCR targeting the TCR CDR3 was performed with the HTBI primer set. One entry per CDR3 protein, called by TCRdb with MiXCR from the multiplex PCR reads. The sample holds around 280,000 distinct CDR3 sequences, roughly 13% seen once.

Material for sequencing was blood. The V gene is TRBV7-2, the J gene TRBJ1-4; D might be TRBD1 (5 bases). This sequence was found in a woman between 25 and 40 years old with Graves' hyperthyroidism that later progressed to Graves' ophthalmopathy. The CDR3 reads CASSPVGATNEKLFF. The DNA of the CDR3 is TGTGCCAGCAGCCCCGTGGGGGCAACTAATGAAAAACTGTTTTTT.